The 30 T cell receptor beta chains reported below all come from one sample, sequenced in a study of cytomegalovirus exposure and HLA in healthy donors. The PCR employed 60 Vbeta primers together with 13 Jbeta primers. Assay: immunoSEQ multiplex PCR; the TCRdb copy retains only in-frame clones and omits some. Among 60,000 to 85,000 clones listed, roughly 76% were seen once. Sequencing used PBMCs. The receptors here all came from a male donor in good health and CMV-seropositive.

The chain couples TRBV2 to TRBJ2-5; D remains unclear. Germline CDR1 is SNHLY and CDR2 is FYNNEI. CDR3 length: 14 amino acids. Trimming removed 4 bases at V and 1 base at J, with 10 bases between. This CDR3 reads CASSVSGSQETQYF. DNA of the CDR3: TGTGCCAGCAGTGTGTCAGGCAGCCAAGAGACCCAGTACTTC.

This chain joins TRBV9 and TRBJ2-1; TRBD2 aligns across 10 bases. J was trimmed by 8 bases and V by 0 bases; bases with no gene match: 8. CDR1 and CDR2 from the germline V gene are SGDLS and YYNGEE. CDR3 length equals 16 residues. CDR3 sequence reads: CASSVDGTSGNYEQFF. The CDR3 nucleotides are TGTGCCAGCAGCGTAGACGGAACTAGCGGGAACTATGAGCAGTTCTTC.

This chain connects TRBV5-1 to TRBJ1-2, with 10 positions matching TRBD1. V shed 1 base, J shed 2 bases, and the junction held 5 bases outside the gene matches. There are 16 residues in the CDR3. In germline, CDR1 is SGHRS, CDR2 YFSETQ. The CDR3 coding sequence is TGCGCCAGCAGCTTGACTAGACAGGGGGCGAACTATGGCTACACCTTC. Its protein product is CASSLTRQGANYGYTF.

The chain carries TRBV5-4 and TRBJ2-1, with no clear D. Trimming took 3 bases from V and 6 from J, leaving 13 bases between them. Germline V gene sequence: CDR1 SGHNT, CDR2 YYREEE (reference sequence). This CDR3 has 14 residues. The CDR3 loop is CASSSLLVRNEQFF. The CDR3 DNA reads TGTGCCAGCAGCTCACTTCTAGTCCGCAATGAGCAGTTCTTC.

The V call is TRBV9, the J call TRBJ2-3; 9 nucleotides agree with TRBD2. V lost 6 bases to trimming and J lost 3 bases; unmatched junction nucleotides: 11. This CDR3 spans 16 amino acids. Germline CDR1 SGDLS, CDR2 YYNGEE. The CDR3 loop is CASTRLGLASTDTQYF. In nucleotides, the CDR3 is TGTGCCAGCACCCGACTAGGACTAGCGAGTACAGATACGCAGTATTTT.

This chain uses TRBV5-5 with TRBJ2-1; the match to TRBD2 covers 8 bases. The germline gives CDR1 SGHKS, CDR2 YYEKEE (reference sequence). V dropped 5 bases and J dropped 2; count of bases not matched to a gene: 6. CDR3 length equals 15 residues. The CDR3: CASSLSGSPYNEQFF. CDR3 DNA sequence: TGTGCCAGCAGTTTAAGCGGGAGTCCCTACAATGAGCAGTTCTTC.

This chain uses TRBV10-3 with TRBJ2-5, with 11 positions matching TRBD2. The J call may be faulty, since TRBJ2-7 better matches the DNA end. The CDR3 extends over 15 amino acids. The germline CDR1 and CDR2 sequences are ENHRY and SYGVKD. The chain's CDR3 is CAISERLAGTYEQYF. The DNA for the CDR3 is TGTGCCATCAGCGAGAGACTAGCGGGGACCTACGAGCAGTACTTC.

The sample holds one count of this clone. The genes are TRBV4-2 and TRBJ1-6; D remains ambiguous. Germline CDR1 is LGHNA and CDR2 is YNFKEQ. This CDR3 has 16 amino acids. Trimming took off 3 bases at V and 6 bases at J, with 15 bases between the two ends. The CDR3 nucleotides are TGTGCCAGCAGCCAGGAGGGAGGCGGTACTAATTCACCCCTCCACTTT. This sequence encodes CASSQEGGGTNSPLHF.

The count of this clone is one. The rearrangement joins TRBV28 to TRBJ1-2; 7 positions agree with TRBD1. The CDR3 runs to 13 residues. From germline, CDR1 is MDHEN and CDR2 SYDVKM. V shed 2 bases, J shed 8 bases, and the junction held 5 bases outside the gene matches. The CDR3 reads CASSLTGVRGYTF. CDR3 bases: TGTGCCAGCAGTTTAACAGGGGTTAGGGGCTACACCTTC.

This clone showed up just a few times. The rearrangement uses TRBV4-2 and TRBJ1-4; D remains unclear. The CDR3 is 13 amino acids. With 5 bases removed from V and 3 bases from J, the gap between germline ends came to 7 bases. Germline V gene sequence: CDR1 LGHNA, CDR2 YNFKEQ. The CDR3, as DNA: TGTGCCAGCAGCGCGAGGGCTAATGAAAAACTGTTTTTT. It codes for CASSARANEKLFF.

The gene calls are TRBV5-6 and TRBJ2-3; the match to TRBD2 covers 7 bases. The CDR3 is 13 residues long. Per the germline V gene, CDR1 is SGHDT and CDR2 is YYEEEE. V was clipped by 3 bases and J by 4 bases; unmatched bases: 2. Here the CDR3 reads CASSWGGADTQYF. The CDR3 DNA reads as TGTGCCAGCAGCTGGGGGGGGGCAGATACGCAGTATTTT.

This chain links TRBV11-1 with TRBJ2-5; D is unresolved. The last part of the DNA fits TRBJ2-7 better; the J call may be wrong. The CDR3 has 11 amino acids. CDR1 and CDR2 from the germline V gene are SGHAT and FQDESV (reference sequence). The CDR3 coding sequence is TGTGCCAGCAGCTTAGCGGGCGAGCAGTACTTC. Residues: CASSLAGEQYF.

The chain is built from TRBV2 and TRBJ2-2; D unresolved. The CDR3 sequence is 13 residues long. Trimming shortened V by 3 bases and J by 2 bases, and 4 bases separated the two germline ends. Germline lookup yields CDR1 SNHLY and CDR2 FYNNEI. The CDR3 is CASSDSNTGELFF. The CDR3 nucleotides are TGTGCCAGCAGTGACTCTAACACCGGGGAGCTGTTTTTT.

J is TRBJ1-2 and V is TRBV19; D might be TRBD1 (6 bases). The CDR3 sequence is 12 residues long. CDR1 is LNHDA and CDR2 is SQIVND in the germline V gene (reference sequence). Trimming pared 10 bases from V and 4 bases from J, leaving 13 bases between. CDR3 sequence reads: CATSGDTYGYTF. The DNA for the CDR3 is TGTGCCACTTCTGGGGACACCTATGGCTACACCTTC.

The chain uses TRBV5-4 and TRBJ1-1; TRBD1 matches 7 bases. J gave up 4 bases and V 0 bases, and 12 bases lay outside the gene matches. The germline gives CDR1 SGHNT, CDR2 YYREEE (reference sequence). CDR3 length: 17 amino acids. The CDR3 reads CASSLGQGPGVPTEAFF. CDR3 bases: TGTGCCAGCAGCTTGGGACAGGGCCCCGGGGTACCCACTGAAGCTTTCTTT.

The rearrangement joins TRBV25-1 to TRBJ2-7; 8 nucleotides align to TRBD1. In germline, CDR1 is MGHDK, CDR2 SYGVNS. V trimming: 10 bases; J trimming: 0 bases; junction bases outside the gene matches: 8. This CDR3 is 14 amino acids long. As DNA, the CDR3 is TGTGCCACCCTCCGGACAGGGTCCTCCTACGAGCAGTACTTC. It yields the protein CATLRTGSSYEQYF.

The genes are TRBV7-2 and TRBJ1-5; no reliable D call. The V end was cut by 1 base, the J end by 2 bases, with 3 bases between. From germline, CDR1 is SGHTA and CDR2 FQGNSA. CDR3 length equals 13 residues. Here the CDR3 DNA reads TGTGCCAGCAGCTTAGTCGGCAATCAGCCCCAGCATTTT. It specifies CASSLVGNQPQHF.

J is TRBJ1-3 and V is TRBV5-8, with TRBD1 matching 7 bases. Germline CDR1 and CDR2: SGHTS and YDEGEE. The V and J ends lost 5 bases and 0 bases, in that order; junction bases with no gene match: 5. CDR3 length: 15 amino acids. CDR3 amino acids: CASSPGTDSGNTIYF. The CDR3, as DNA: TGTGCCAGCAGTCCCGGGACAGACTCTGGAAACACCATATATTTT.

The gene calls are TRBV30 and TRBJ1-1; D unclear. The CDR3 spans 13 residues. Trimming left V 2 bases short and J 4 bases short, with 11 bases between. Per the germline V gene, CDR1 is GTSNPN and CDR2 is SVGIG (reference sequence). The CDR3 protein is CAWSSGGPTEAFF. The CDR3, as DNA: TGTGCCTGGAGTAGCGGAGGGCCCACTGAAGCTTTCTTT.

The rearrangement uses TRBV4-1 and TRBJ2-7; D perhaps matches TRBD1 (6 bases). Germline values: CDR1 MGHRA, CDR2 YSYEKL. This CDR3 is 15 amino acids long. V was clipped by 0 bases and J by 6 bases, with 15 bases between them. CDR3 nucleotides: TGCGCCAGCAGCCAAGATCGGGGCAGGGGTGCCGAGCAGTACTTC. Amino acids: CASSQDRGRGAEQYF.

The chain recombines TRBV29-1 with TRBJ1-1; tentative D call: TRBD1 (6 bases). The ends were cut back, 4 bases at V and 1 base at J, with 10 bases in the middle. This CDR3 region has 13 residues. Looked up from germline, CDR1 is SQVTM and CDR2 is ANQGSEA. The CDR3 protein is CSVVGGTNTEAFF. The CDR3 DNA is TGCAGCGTTGTAGGGGGTACGAACACTGAAGCTTTCTTT.

This clone has more than one count but fewer than ten. This sequence joins TRBV28 and TRBJ1-3, with no clear D. The CDR3 covers 13 residues. V lost 8 bases to trimming and J lost 3 bases, with 11 bases between them. Germline V gene sequence: CDR1 MDHEN, CDR2 SYDVKM. CDR3 protein: CASHGGGGNTIYF. The CDR3 DNA reads as TGTGCCAGCCACGGAGGTGGTGGAAACACCATATATTTT.

Only a few counts were recorded for this clone. The V call is TRBV9, the J call TRBJ2-3, with 7 nucleotides matching TRBD2. V lost 3 bases and J lost 7; bases outside the gene matches: 11. The CDR3 has 15 residues. The germline CDR1 and CDR2 sequences are SGDLS and YYNGEE. CDR3 sequence (DNA): TGTGCCAGCAGCGCGACGAGCGGGACGGTATATACGCAGTATTTT. It translates to CASSATSGTVYTQYF.

The rearrangement joins TRBV6-5 to TRBJ2-3, with 9 bases aligning to TRBD2. The ends lost 0 bases at V and 4 bases at J; junction bases unmatched: 5. The CDR3 covers 16 residues. Germline CDR1 and CDR2: MNHEY and SVGAGI. In nucleotides, the CDR3 is TGTGCCAGCAGTTACTCGACGGGACTAGCCTCAGATACGCAGTATTTT. As protein: CASSYSTGLASDTQYF.

Regarding this clone: At one end the junction does not follow the germline gene, possibly because of a read error. The chain employs TRBV7-9 and TRBJ2-1; TRBD1 is a possible D gene (5 bases). The CDR3 totals 15 residues. Germline CDR1 is SEHNR and CDR2 is FQNEAQ (reference sequence). CDR3 DNA sequence: TGTTCCAGCAGCTTCCTACCCGACAGCTACAATGAGCAGTTCTTC. It translates to CSSSFLPDSYNEQFF.

As DNA, the CDR3 is TGTGCCAGCAGCGTAGGCCGGGAGGGCTACAATGAGCAGTTCTTC. Amino acid sequence: CASSVGREGYNEQFF. This chain links TRBV9 with TRBJ2-1; 8 positions agree with TRBD2. Germline V gene lookup returns CDR1 SGDLS and CDR2 YYNGEE. The J segment lost 3 bases and the V segment lost 0 bases, leaving 2 bases of the junction unmatched. This CDR3 region has 15 residues.

V gene TRBV7-3 combines with J gene TRBJ2-1; 12 bases agree with TRBD2. The CDR3 contains 18 residues. CDR1 is SGHTA and CDR2 is FQGTGA in the germline V gene. V trimming: 3 bases; J trimming: 8 bases; junction bases outside the gene matches: 14. The CDR3 here is CASSLRGSTSGGPDEQFF. The CDR3 DNA follows: TGTGCCAGCAGCTTGAGAGGATCTACTAGCGGGGGGCCCGATGAGCAGTTCTTC. Using reference TRBV7-3 and TRBJ2-1 for the parts outside the CDR3, the full variable domain is GAGVSQTPSNKVTEKGKYVELRCDPISGHTALYWYRQSLGQGPEFLIYFQGTGAADDSGLPNDRFFAVRPEGSVSTLKIQRTERGDSAVYLCASSLRGSTSGGPDEQFFGPGTRLTVL.

The rearrangement uses TRBV18 and TRBJ2-2, with 12 bases lining up with TRBD2. CDR1 is KGHSH, CDR2 LQKENI, per germline. The V gene end was trimmed by 2 bases and the J gene end by 6 bases; junction bases not matched to a gene: 4. The CDR3 consists of 16 residues. The CDR3 protein is CASSPRLAGESGELFF. The CDR3, as DNA: TGTGCCAGCTCACCAAGACTAGCGGGAGAGTCCGGGGAGCTGTTTTTT.

The V and J genes are TRBV19 and TRBJ1-5, with 7 bases aligning to TRBD1. J gave up 5 bases and V 4 bases, and 2 bases lay outside the gene matches. This CDR3 comprises 13 residues. Germline V gene sequence: CDR1 LNHDA, CDR2 SQIVND (reference sequence). The CDR3: CASSTTGHQPQHF. The CDR3 DNA reads as TGTGCCAGTAGTACGACAGGGCATCAGCCCCAGCATTTT.

The V and J genes are TRBV5-1 and TRBJ2-3; the match to TRBD2 covers 9 bases. CDR3 length: 18 residues. CDR1 and CDR2 from the germline V gene are SGHRS and YFSETQ. J gave up 6 bases and V 4 bases, and 18 bases lay outside the gene matches. The CDR3 reads CASSPYGSGGHQGDTQYF. The CDR3 coding sequence is TGCGCCAGCAGCCCGTACGGTAGCGGGGGCCACCAGGGGGATACGCAGTATTTT. The variable domain in full, with the rest retrieved from reference TRBV5-1 and TRBJ2-3, is KAGVTQTPRYLIKTRGQQVTLSCSPISGHRSVSWYQQTPGQGLQFLFEYFSETQRNKGNFPGRFSGRQFSNSRSEMNVSTLELGDSALYLCASSPYGSGGHQGDTQYFGPGTRLTVL.